Presented here are 5 T cell receptor beta chains from one specimen sequenced in a study of blood T cells in healthy people across ages. Sample-barcoded 5' priming and a J-beta primer mix drove a second PCR of about 6 to 12 cycles. Each CDR3 protein gets one entry after TCRdb re-called the 5' RACE reads with MiXCR. The sample lists about 780,000 distinct CDR3 sequences, 25% to 30% occurring once. These data are also associated with another study on T cells of mothers and their children.

The specimen was blood. All receptors come from a boy aged 5-17 years in good health.

J is TRBJ1-2 and V is TRBV6-5; D is unclear. This CDR3 region has 16 residues. Deletions cut 0 bases from V and 0 bases from J, with 11 bases between. CDR1 and CDR2 from the germline V gene are MNHEY and SVGAGI. CDR3 region: CASSYSRSGTNYGYTF. The CDR3 coding sequence is TGTGCCAGCAGTTACTCGAGAAGTGGTACTAACTATGGCTACACCTTC.

The V call is TRBV4-2, the J call TRBJ2-3; 12 bases match TRBD2. The germline gives CDR1 LGHNA, CDR2 YNFKEQ. V shed 2 bases and J 1 base; nucleotides not matched to a gene: 1. The CDR3 runs 16 residues. The CDR3 here is CASSQRLAGGTDTQYF. CDR3 DNA sequence: TGTGCCAGCAGCCAACGACTAGCGGGAGGCACAGATACGCAGTATTTT.

This clonotype has just a few counts. The J gene is TRBJ2-1, the V gene TRBV24-1, with D uncertain. V shed 6 bases and J shed 4 bases, with 3 bases lying between them. This CDR3 is built from 11 residues. Germline lookup yields CDR1 KGHDR and CDR2 SFDVKD. The CDR3 DNA sequence: TGTGCCACCAGTATATACAATGAGCAGTTCTTC. Protein: CATSIYNEQFF.

The CDR3 sequence is CSAIKGASEQYF. DNA for the CDR3: TGCAGTGCTATAAAGGGGGCGAGCGAGCAGTACTTC. The rearrangement links TRBV20-1 to TRBJ2-7; the match to TRBD1 covers 7 bases. The CDR3 runs 12 residues. Losses at the gene ends were 4 bases for V and 6 bases for J; bases not matched to a gene: 6. CDR1 is DFQATT and CDR2 is SNEGSKA in the germline V gene (reference sequence).

This clonotype was detected a few times. The DNA of the CDR3 is TGTGCCATCAGTGAGTCCCTGGCGGCTAGGGAGACCCAGTACTTC. Protein: CAISESLAARETQYF. The chain links TRBV10-3 to TRBJ2-5; D call uncertain. The CDR3 consists of 15 residues. Trimming took 0 bases from V and 5 from J, leaving 13 bases between them. Germline CDR1 ENHRY, CDR2 SYGVKD.